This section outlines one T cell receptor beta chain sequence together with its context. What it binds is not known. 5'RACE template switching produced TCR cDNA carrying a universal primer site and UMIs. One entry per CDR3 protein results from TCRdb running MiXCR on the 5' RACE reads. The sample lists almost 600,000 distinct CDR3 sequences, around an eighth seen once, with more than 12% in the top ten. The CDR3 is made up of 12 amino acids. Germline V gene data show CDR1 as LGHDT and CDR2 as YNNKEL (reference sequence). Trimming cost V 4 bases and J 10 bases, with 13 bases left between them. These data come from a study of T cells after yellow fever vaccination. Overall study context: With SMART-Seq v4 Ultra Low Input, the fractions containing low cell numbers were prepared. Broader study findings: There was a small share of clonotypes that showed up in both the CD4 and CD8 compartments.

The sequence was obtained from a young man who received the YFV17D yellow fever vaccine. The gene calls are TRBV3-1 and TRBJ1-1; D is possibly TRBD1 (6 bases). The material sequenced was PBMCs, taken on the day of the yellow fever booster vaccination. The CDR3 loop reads CASSRNEGVAFF. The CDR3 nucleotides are TGTGCCAGCAGCCGGAACGAGGGGGTAGCTTTCTTT.